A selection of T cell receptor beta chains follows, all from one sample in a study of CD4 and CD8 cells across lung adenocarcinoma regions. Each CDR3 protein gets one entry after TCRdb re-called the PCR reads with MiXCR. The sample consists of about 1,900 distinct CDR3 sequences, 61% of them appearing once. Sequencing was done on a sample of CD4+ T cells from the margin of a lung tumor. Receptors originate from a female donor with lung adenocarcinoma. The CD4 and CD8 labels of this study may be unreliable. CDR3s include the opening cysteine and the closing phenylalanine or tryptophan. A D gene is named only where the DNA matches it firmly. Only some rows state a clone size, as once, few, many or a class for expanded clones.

CDR3: CASSVLGTPDQYF
DNA: TGTGCCAGCAGCGTCCTCGGGACTCCCGACCAGTACTTC
J: TRBJ2-5
V: TRBV27
size: NA
D: NA

CDR3: CASSDSGDEQYF
DNA: TGTGCCAGCAGTGACAGTGGAGACGAGCAGTACTTC
J: TRBJ2-7
V: TRBV25-1
size: medium-sized
D: NA

CDR3: CATRDSSTDTQYF
DNA: TGTGCCACCCGGGACTCCTCCACAGATACGCAGTATTTT
J: TRBJ2-3
V: TRBV10-3
size: NA
D: NA

CDR3: CASSFDRRGELFF
DNA: TGTGCCAGCAGTTTCGACAGGCGAGGGGAGCTGTTTTTT
J: TRBJ2-2
V: TRBV6-5
size: NA
D: NA

CDR3: CASSSGTSRYYNEQFF
DNA: TGTGCCAGCAGCTCCGGGACTAGCAGATATTACAATGAGCAGTTCTTC
J: TRBJ2-1
V: TRBV12-3/TRBV12-4
size: NA
D: TRBD2

CDR3: CASSFFRTDSYEQFF
DNA: TGTGCCAGCAGCTTCTTCCGGACAGACTCCTACGAGCAGTTCTTC
J: TRBJ2-1
V: TRBV7-2
size: NA
D: NA

CDR3: CASSPSPATIETQYF
DNA: TGTGCCAGCAGCCCTTCTCCCGCGACGATAGAGACCCAGTACTTC
J: TRBJ2-5
V: TRBV7-3
size: large
D: NA

CDR3: CASSDPDEDGGPTYNEQFF
DNA: TGCGCCAGCAGTGACCCTGATGAGGACGGGGGGCCGACCTACAATGAGCAGTTCTTC
J: TRBJ2-1
V: TRBV10-1
size: NA
D: NA

CDR3: CASSELTDYNEQFF
DNA: TGTGCCAGCAGCGAACTGACAGATTACAATGAGCAGTTCTTC
J: TRBJ2-1
V: TRBV6-1
size: NA
D: NA

CDR3: CASSSGTGRSNEQFF
DNA: TGTGCCAGCAGTTCCGGGACAGGGCGTAGCAATGAGCAGTTCTTC
J: TRBJ2-1
V: TRBV27
size: NA
D: TRBD1

CDR3: CASSPGVSTNTQYF
DNA: TGTGCCAGCAGTCCGGGGGTGAGCACAAATACGCAGTATTTT
J: TRBJ2-3
V: TRBV6-1
size: once
D: NA

CDR3: CASRASGSSYNEQFF
DNA: TGTGCCAGCAGGGCTAGCGGGAGCTCCTACAATGAGCAGTTCTTC
J: TRBJ2-1
V: TRBV6-1
size: NA
D: TRBD2

CDR3: CASSEGARGAGNSPLHF
DNA: TGTGCCAGCAGTGAAGGGGCCAGGGGCGCAGGGAATTCACCCCTCCACTTT
J: TRBJ1-6
V: TRBV6-1
size: NA
D: NA

CDR3: CASTLTVSSYNEQFF
DNA: TGTGCCAGCACGCTGACTGTCAGCTCCTACAATGAGCAGTTCTTC
J: TRBJ2-1
V: TRBV11-1
size: NA
D: NA

CDR3: CASSSDRGWETQYF
DNA: TGTGCCAGCAGTTCGGACAGGGGTTGGGAGACCCAGTACTTC
J: TRBJ2-5
V: TRBV27
size: few
D: TRBD1

CDR3: CASSATMGNTGELFF
DNA: TGTGCCAGCAGCGCGACGATGGGGAACACCGGGGAGCTGTTTTTT
J: TRBJ2-2
V: TRBV11-2
size: NA
D: NA

CDR3: CASSPLTGYEQYF
DNA: TGTGCCAGCAGTCCCCTAACCGGTTACGAGCAGTACTTC
J: TRBJ2-7
V: TRBV25-1
size: medium-sized
D: NA

CDR3: CASSDFFGGGSYNEQFF
DNA: TGTGCCAGCAGTGACTTCTTTGGCGGGGGTTCCTACAATGAGCAGTTCTTC
J: TRBJ2-1
V: TRBV6-1
size: NA
D: TRBD2

CDR3: CASSQGSGFEETQYF
DNA: TGTGCCAGCAGCCAAGGTTCAGGGTTCGAAGAGACCCAGTACTTC
J: TRBJ2-5
V: TRBV3-1
size: NA
D: NA

CDR3: CASSFEETQYF
DNA: TGTGCCAGCAGTTTTGAAGAGACCCAGTACTTC
J: TRBJ2-5
V: TRBV12-3/TRBV12-4
size: few
D: NA

CDR3: CAWSAGHGNTEAFF
DNA: TGTGCCTGGAGCGCCGGACACGGGAACACTGAAGCTTTCTTT
J: TRBJ1-1
V: TRBV30
size: NA
D: NA

CDR3: CASSYRRTGVPQYF
DNA: TGTGCCAGCAGTTACCGACGCACGGGGGTGCCCCAGTACTTC
J: TRBJ2-5
V: TRBV6-5
size: NA
D: NA

CDR3: CASRGGPRYGYTF
DNA: TGTGCCAGCAGGGGGGGCCCCCGCTATGGCTACACCTTC
J: TRBJ1-2
V: TRBV6-1
size: medium-sized
D: NA

CDR3: CASSEGTGADEQFF
DNA: TGTGCCAGCAGTGAGGGGACAGGGGCGGATGAGCAGTTCTTC
J: TRBJ2-1
V: TRBV6-1
size: NA
D: TRBD1

CDR3: CASSLGLYNEQFF
DNA: TGTGCCAGCAGCTTAGGGCTTTACAATGAGCAGTTCTTC
J: TRBJ2-1
V: TRBV7-6
size: NA
D: NA

CDR3: CASSPNRGGEQFF
DNA: TGTGCCAGCAGTCCCAACAGGGGAGGTGAGCAGTTCTTC
J: TRBJ2-1
V: TRBV6-2/TRBV6-3
size: few
D: NA

CDR3: CASRGVGETQYF
DNA: TGTGCCAGCAGAGGGGTGGGGGAGACCCAGTACTTC
J: TRBJ2-5
V: TRBV25-1
size: NA
D: NA

CDR3: CASSDGWGGSTGELFF
DNA: TGCGCCAGCAGTGACGGTTGGGGAGGTAGCACCGGGGAGCTGTTTTTT
J: TRBJ2-2
V: TRBV10-2
size: NA
D: NA